The TCR beta chain described here comes from a study of Graves' ophthalmopathy and Graves' hyperthyroidism. RNA transcripts yielded amplified TCR beta CDR3 regions. First-round RT-PCR employed HTBI primers, with a second-round multiplex PCR after it. TCRdb ran MiXCR on the multiplex PCR reads and lists one entry per CDR3 protein. The data hold 200,000 to 300,000 distinct CDR3 sequences, with around 42% observed a single time. CDR3 length: 15 residues. Germline loops: CDR1 LNHDA, CDR2 SQIVND (reference sequence). With regard to this clonotype: At one of its ends the junction is not consistent with the germline gene, which may arise from a read error.

This rearrangement joins TRBV19 to TRBJ2-5, with a possible D match to TRBD2 (5 bases). This receptor was taken from an adult man with Graves' ophthalmopathy. Sequenced: peripheral blood. Here the CDR3 DNA reads TGTGCCCGTAGTCGCTCGGAGGACGCCAAAGAGACCCAGTACTTC. Translating it yields CARSRSEDAKETQYF.